The 23 T cell receptor beta chains given below trace back to one sample, sequenced in a study of blood T cell repertoires in COVID-19. Sequencing used immunoSEQ multiplex PCR; TCRdb keeps in-frame clones, though not all of them. The sample carries about 42,000 clones, roughly 76% recorded once. Sequenced input: peripheral blood. The receptor source for this set is a man in his 70s with active or convalescent COVID-19.

V usage is TRBV7-2 and J usage is TRBJ1-1; 7 bases map to TRBD1. CDR1 and CDR2 from the germline V gene are SGHTA and FQGNSA. The CDR3 length is 13 residues. Trimming at V came to 6 bases and at J to 3 bases, leaving 4 bases not matched to a gene. This chain's CDR3 is CASSSQGDTEAFF. The CDR3 bases are TGTGCCAGCAGTTCTCAGGGGGACACTGAAGCTTTCTTT.

The gene calls are TRBV6-5 and TRBJ1-1, with 7 bases that match TRBD1. Unmatched junction bases numbered 7, after V lost 4 bases and J lost 5 bases. The germline V gene has CDR1 MNHEY and CDR2 SVGAGI. The CDR3 totals 14 residues. The CDR3 DNA reads as TGTGCCAGCAGTTTCCAGACAGGGATGACTGAAGCTTTCTTT. Residues: CASSFQTGMTEAFF.

The chain combines TRBV3-1 (or the pseudogene TRBV3-2) with TRBJ2-1; 9 bases are shared with TRBD2. This CDR3 has 15 residues. With 4 bases clipped from V and 5 bases from J, the junction kept 6 bases outside the gene matches. Germline loops: CDR1 LGHDT, CDR2 YNNKEL (reference sequence). The DNA of the CDR3 is TGTGCCAGCAGCCCCGGGACTAGCAGCCACAATGAGCAGTTCTTC. As protein: CASSPGTSSHNEQFF.

The CDR3 bases are TGCGCCAGCAGCCCTTCCGGGACAGGGAGTGACTATGGCTACACCTTC. Translation: CASSPSGTGSDYGYTF. The rearrangement links TRBV4-1 to TRBJ1-2, with 9 bases matching TRBD1. The germline CDR1 and CDR2 sequences are MGHRA and YSYEKL. V gave up 4 bases and J gave up 3 bases; unmatched junction bases: 9. The CDR3 covers 16 residues.

The sample holds a few counts of this clone. This chain links TRBV9 with TRBJ2-7; 7 positions match TRBD1. The CDR3 sequence is 15 residues long. From germline, CDR1 is SGDLS and CDR2 YYNGEE. Trimming cost V 0 bases and J 4 bases; bases outside gene matches: 7. In DNA, the CDR3 is TGTGCCAGCAGCGTAGGAGGGGGCCATCTTTACGAGCAGTACTTC. Its translation is CASSVGGGHLYEQYF.

This clone was seen a single time. The rearrangement uses TRBV14 and TRBJ1-1; weak D call: TRBD1 (5 bases). Trimming left V 1 base short and J 0 bases short, with 15 bases between. The germline gives CDR1 SGHDN, CDR2 FVKESK. The CDR3 is made up of 17 amino acids. CDR3 in amino acids: CASSQGFKGYVNTEAFF. The CDR3 DNA reads TGTGCCAGCAGCCAAGGGTTTAAGGGGTACGTGAACACTGAAGCTTTCTTT.

The chain links TRBV18 to TRBJ1-6; TRBD1 agrees at 7 bases. V trimming: 0 bases; J trimming: 7 bases; junction bases outside the gene matches: 6. This CDR3 is 16 amino acids long. The germline CDR1 and CDR2 sequences are KGHSH and LQKENI. The CDR3 loop reads CASSPPQTGTNSPLHF. The DNA of the CDR3 is TGTGCCAGCTCACCACCACAGACAGGGACAAATTCACCCCTCCACTTT.

The J gene is TRBJ1-2, the V gene TRBV6-1; D uncertain. This CDR3 has 16 residues. Trimming pared 0 bases from V and 1 base from J, leaving 12 bases between. CDR1 is MNHNS, CDR2 SASEGT, per germline. CDR3 region: CASSEAGSEGNYGYTF. The CDR3 DNA is TGTGCCAGCAGTGAAGCGGGTTCGGAGGGTAACTATGGCTACACCTTC.

This clone came up a few times. The chain joins TRBV6-6 to TRBJ1-2, with D perhaps TRBD1 (5 bases). This CDR3 region has 12 residues. Germline loops: CDR1 MNHNY, CDR2 SVGAGI (reference sequence). The germline V and J ends were trimmed by 7 bases and 8 bases, with 14 bases remaining between them. DNA of the CDR3: TGTGCCAGCACCTACGGAGGGGAAGGCTACACCTTC. Protein: CASTYGGEGYTF.

The J gene is TRBJ2-7, the V gene TRBV5-1; 7 bases match TRBD1. Germline CDR1 reads SGHRS; CDR2 reads YFSETQ. The CDR3 totals 12 residues. V was pared by 5 bases and J by 6 bases, with 5 bases of the junction left unmatched. This chain's CDR3 is CASRRDSLEQYF. The CDR3 region has the DNA TGCGCCAGCAGACGGGACAGTCTCGAGCAGTACTTC.

The chain combines TRBV6-5 with TRBJ2-5; 10 nucleotides align to TRBD1. The CDR3 runs 13 residues. V shed 6 bases and J 5 bases; nucleotides not matched to a gene: 3. CDR1 MNHEY and CDR2 SVGAGI come from the germline V gene. CDR3 sequence (DNA): TGTGCCAGCAGAGGGACAGGGGTGGAGACCCAGTACTTC. Translating it yields CASRGTGVETQYF.

This sequence joins TRBV2 and TRBJ2-2; 8 nucleotides align to TRBD2. Germline values: CDR1 SNHLY, CDR2 FYNNEI. After removal of 6 bases from V and 6 bases from J, the junction contained 9 bases not matched to a gene. The CDR3 extends over 15 amino acids. DNA for the CDR3: TGTGCCAGCAGCGAGCGGGGGCCCCTCTCCGGGGAGCTGTTTTTT. Translation: CASSERGPLSGELFF.

The gene calls are TRBV5-4 and TRBJ2-5; TRBD1 aligns across 9 bases. There are 16 residues in the CDR3. Trimming took 3 bases from V and 5 from J; bases not matched to a gene: 11. The germline gives CDR1 SGHNT, CDR2 YYREEE (reference sequence). CDR3 residues: CASSSPRTGVRETQYF. The CDR3 DNA reads as TGTGCCAGCAGCTCCCCCAGGACAGGGGTACGTGAGACCCAGTACTTC.

CDR3 region: CASAERGVTDTQYF. CDR3 DNA sequence: TGTGCCAGCGCCGAGCGGGGGGTCACAGATACGCAGTATTTT. The chain uses TRBV6-5 and TRBJ2-3; 9 bases are a match to TRBD2. The V gene's germline CDR1 is MNHEY and CDR2 SVGAGI. The junction had 5 bases not matched to a gene; V was cut back by 8 bases and J by 2 bases. The CDR3 is 14 amino acids.

This clone was seen a single time. The CDR3 here is CASSPPGRARGYTF. CDR3 nucleotide sequence: TGTGCCAGCAGCCCGCCCGGGAGGGCGAGGGGCTACACCTTC. The chain links TRBV6-5 to TRBJ1-2; unclear D gene. V was pared by 6 bases and J by 8 bases, with 19 bases between. The CDR3 covers 14 residues. The germline CDR1 and CDR2 sequences are MNHEY and SVGAGI.

This clone appeared a few times. The chain employs TRBV6-6 and TRBJ1-5; D not resolved. Germline CDR1 is MNHNY and CDR2 is SVGAGI (reference sequence). V lost 7 bases to trimming and J lost 3 bases, with 10 bases between them. The CDR3 has 13 residues. CDR3 DNA sequence: TGTGCCAGCACCGGGCGGGACAATCAGCCCCAGCATTTT. It translates to CASTGRDNQPQHF.

This clone has more than one count but fewer than ten. J is TRBJ1-5 and V is TRBV18; TRBD1 matches 9 bases. V shed 3 bases and J 5 bases; nucleotides not matched to a gene: 5. This CDR3 is 15 amino acids long. Germline CDR1 KGHSH, CDR2 LQKENI. The chain's CDR3 is CASSPTGGRDQPQHF. CDR3 nucleotide sequence: TGTGCCAGCTCACCGACAGGGGGAAGGGATCAGCCCCAGCATTTT.

The J gene is TRBJ1-2, the V gene TRBV6-5; TRBD1 matches 8 bases. Germline V gene lookup returns CDR1 MNHEY and CDR2 SVGAGI. The length of the CDR3 is 14 residues. The ends lost 8 bases at V and 3 bases at J; junction bases unmatched: 8. The CDR3 DNA reads as TGTGCCAGCCAAAGCGCGACAGGGGACTATGGCTACACCTTC. Translating it yields CASQSATGDYGYTF.

The rearrangement links TRBV11-1 to TRBJ1-1; D uncertain. CDR3 length equals 13 residues. CDR1 SGHAT and CDR2 FQDESV come from the germline V gene (reference sequence). Between the trimmed V and J ends, which lost 3 bases and 3 bases, there was a span of 8 bases. The CDR3 coding sequence is TGTGCCAGCAGCTTCTTGGAGGACACTGAAGCTTTCTTT. This gives the protein CASSFLEDTEAFF.

V usage is TRBV28 and J usage is TRBJ1-2; D perhaps matches TRBD1 (6 bases). The CDR3 spans 14 residues. The ends were cut back, 5 bases at V and 7 bases at J, with 17 bases in the middle. The V gene's germline CDR1 is MDHEN and CDR2 SYDVKM. The CDR3: CASSPQQGEGGYTF. As DNA, the CDR3 is TGTGCCAGCAGTCCCCAACAGGGAGAGGGTGGCTACACCTTC.

The chain joins TRBV4-1 to TRBJ1-2; D is perhaps TRBD1 (5 bases). This CDR3 is 16 amino acids long. Germline V gene data show CDR1 as MGHRA and CDR2 as YSYEKL. Trimming shortened V by 5 bases and J by 7 bases, and 23 bases separated the two germline ends. The CDR3 region has the DNA TGCGCCAGCAGCAAAACCGGCCAGGGCGGTGACGGTGGCTACACCTTC. Translated: CASSKTGQGGDGGYTF.

The chain couples TRBV5-5 to TRBJ1-4; D is possibly TRBD1 (6 bases). The CDR3 spans 15 residues. Germline V gene lookup returns CDR1 SGHKS and CDR2 YYEKEE (reference sequence). V shed 4 bases and J shed 7 bases, with 17 bases lying between them. The CDR3 reads CASSQPGGQGEKLFF. CDR3 nucleotides: TGTGCCAGCAGCCAGCCTGGGGGCCAGGGTGAAAAACTGTTTTTT. The whole variable domain, remainder taken from reference TRBV5-5 and TRBJ1-4, is DAGVTQSPTHLIKTRGQQVTLRCSPISGHKSVSWYQQVLGQGPQFIFQYYEKEERGRGNFPDRFSARQFPNYSSELNVNALLLGDSALYLCASSQPGGQGEKLFFGSGTQLSVL.

The chain carries TRBV3-1 (or the pseudogene TRBV3-2) and TRBJ1-6, with D perhaps matching TRBD1 (6 bases). The V gene's germline CDR1 is LGHDT and CDR2 YNNKEL (reference sequence). The CDR3 covers 16 residues. V was cut by 4 bases and J by 2 bases, with 12 bases left in between. CDR3 sequence (DNA): TGTGCCAGCAGCCCTACCAGGGGAACCTATAATTCACCCCTCCACTTT. It encodes CASSPTRGTYNSPLHF.